Below, 7 T cell receptor beta chains from the same sample are listed, as sequenced in a study of T cell repertoires in cytomegalovirus infection. For these TCRs, the target antigens are not known. TCRdb called the reads again in MiXCR, with one record for every CDR3 protein. The repertoire holds fewer than 950,000 distinct CDR3 sequences, with approximately 32% as singletons. Source: cultured CD8+ T cells from PBMCs, taken from culture after CMV antigen stimulation. The receptor set was obtained from a human donor in good health (CMV status not recorded). Some clones in this sample may be carry-over from other donors' samples.

This chain uses TRBV18 with TRBJ2-7; D is perhaps TRBD1 (6 bases). V was pared by 2 bases and J by 0 bases, with 11 bases between. The germline gives CDR1 KGHSH, CDR2 LQKENI. The CDR3 contains 15 residues. CDR3 coding DNA: TGTGCCAGCTCACCAGAGGACAGTCCCTCCTACGAGCAGTACTTC. Protein: CASSPEDSPSYEQYF.

The rearrangement links TRBV6-6 to TRBJ2-7; 12 nucleotides align to TRBD2. Unmatched junction bases numbered 6, after V lost 1 base and J lost 2 bases. The CDR3 has 17 residues. Germline loops: CDR1 MNHNY, CDR2 SVGAGI (reference sequence). CDR3 protein: CASSYWTSGDTAYEQYF. In DNA, the CDR3 is TGTGCCAGCAGTTACTGGACTAGCGGGGATACGGCCTACGAGCAGTACTTC.

The chain is built from TRBV27 and TRBJ1-1; D uncertain. Germline V gene data show CDR1 as MNHEY and CDR2 as SMNVEV (reference sequence). The CDR3 has 12 residues. Trimming pared 4 bases from V and 10 bases from J, leaving 13 bases between. CDR3 nucleotides: TGTGCCAGCAGTTCTTGGGAGGAGGGAGCTTTCTTT. Amino acid sequence: CASSSWEEGAFF.

This clonotype showed up many times. V gene TRBV7-2 combines with J gene TRBJ1-6, with D maybe TRBD1 (6 bases). The CDR3 has 17 amino acids. Germline CDR1 reads SGHTA; CDR2 reads FQGNSA. V lost 3 bases to trimming and J lost 5 bases, with 17 bases between them. CDR3 sequence: CASSLIGGTLDNSPLHF. The CDR3 DNA reads TGTGCCAGCAGCTTGATTGGGGGGACATTGGATAATTCACCCCTCCACTTT.

The rearrangement joins TRBV7-6 to TRBJ2-1, with a tentative D call TRBD1 (6 bases). The germline V gene encodes CDR1 SGHVS and CDR2 FNYEAQ. This CDR3 contains 16 residues. V lost 6 bases to trimming and J lost 5 bases, with 20 bases between them. The CDR3 sequence is CASRNKYGGRHNEQFF. DNA of the CDR3: TGTGCCAGCAGAAATAAGTATGGGGGCCGACACAATGAGCAGTTCTTC. The whole variable domain, remainder taken from reference TRBV7-6 and TRBJ2-1, is GAGVSQSPRYKVTKRGQDVALRCDPISGHVSLYWYRQALGQGPEFLTYFNYEAQQDKSGLPNDRFSAERPEGSISTLTIQRTEQRDSAMYRCASRNKYGGRHNEQFFGPGTRLTVL.

As to this clonotype: The germline gene is not matched at one end of the junction; a read error may be the cause. The rearrangement links TRBV4-1 to TRBJ1-2; the D is unclear. Looked up from germline, CDR1 is MGHRA and CDR2 is YSYEKL. The CDR3 has 14 residues. The CDR3, as DNA: TGCGCCAGCAGCCAAGATTCGGGTCCCTATGTCTACACCTTC. This translates into CASSQDSGPYVYTF.

V usage is TRBV11-2 and J usage is TRBJ2-3, with TRBD2 matching over 7 bases. CDR1 SGHAT and CDR2 FQNNGV come from the germline V gene. J gave up 0 bases and V 5 bases, and 8 bases lay outside the gene matches. The CDR3 has 16 residues. CDR3 nucleotide sequence: TGTGCCAGCAGCCTCCAGAGCGGGGCTAGCACAGATACGCAGTATTTT. Amino acids: CASSLQSGASTDTQYF.